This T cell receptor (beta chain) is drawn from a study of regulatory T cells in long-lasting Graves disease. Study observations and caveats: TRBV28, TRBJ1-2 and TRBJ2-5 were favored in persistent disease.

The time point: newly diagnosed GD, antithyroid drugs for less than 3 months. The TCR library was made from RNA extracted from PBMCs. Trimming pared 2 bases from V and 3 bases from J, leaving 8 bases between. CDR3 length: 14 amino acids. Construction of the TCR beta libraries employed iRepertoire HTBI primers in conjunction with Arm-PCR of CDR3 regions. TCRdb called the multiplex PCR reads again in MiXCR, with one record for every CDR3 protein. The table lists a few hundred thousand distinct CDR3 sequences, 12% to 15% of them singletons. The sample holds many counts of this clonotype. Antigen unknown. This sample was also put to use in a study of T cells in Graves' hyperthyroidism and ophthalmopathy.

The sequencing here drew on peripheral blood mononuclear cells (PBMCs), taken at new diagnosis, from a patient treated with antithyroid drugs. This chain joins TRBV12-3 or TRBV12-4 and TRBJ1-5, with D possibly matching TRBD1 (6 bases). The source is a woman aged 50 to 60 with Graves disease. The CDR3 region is CASSLTGNNQPQHF. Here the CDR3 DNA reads TGTGCCAGCAGTTTAACAGGGAACAATCAGCCCCAGCATTTT.